Below are 20 T cell receptor beta chains sequenced from a single sample in a study of patients and donors after allogeneic stem cell transplantation. MiXCR, run by TCRdb on the RT-PCR reads, gives a single entry per CDR3 protein. The sample holds about 960,000 distinct CDR3 sequences, roughly 18% seen once. Sequenced: blood, either unsorted or a sorted T cell fraction (not recorded which). The receptors derive from a human donor who was either an allogeneic HSCT recipient or a stem cell or donor lymphocyte infusion donor (not recorded which). It is not recorded whose cells these are; they may come from a transplant donor.

This sequence joins TRBV6-5 and TRBJ2-1; 7 nucleotides line up with TRBD2. Trimming at V came to 2 bases and at J to 4 bases, leaving 2 bases not matched to a gene. CDR1 is MNHEY and CDR2 is SVGAGI in the germline V gene. The CDR3 runs 14 residues. The CDR3 nucleotides are TGTGCCAGCAGTTACGGGAGGGAATACAATGAGCAGTTCTTC. This codes for CASSYGREYNEQFF.

This clonotype was seen a handful of times. CDR3 residues: CSARSWTSGIYNEQFF. The CDR3 DNA follows: TGCAGTGCTAGATCTTGGACTAGCGGGATCTACAATGAGCAGTTCTTC. The chain carries TRBV20-1 and TRBJ2-1; 12 bases are a match to TRBD2. V was pared by 2 bases and J by 3 bases, with 5 bases of the junction left unmatched. The CDR3 length is 16 residues. Germline CDR1 is DFQATT and CDR2 is SNEGSKA (reference sequence).

The chain recombines TRBV5-6 with TRBJ2-7; 9 bases fit TRBD1. CDR3 length: 14 amino acids. Germline V gene data show CDR1 as SGHDT and CDR2 as YYEEEE. Trimming at V came to 3 bases and at J to 7 bases, leaving 8 bases not matched to a gene. The CDR3 is CASSWGQGSGEQYF. The CDR3 bases are TGTGCCAGCAGCTGGGGACAGGGATCCGGGGAGCAGTACTTC. Full variable domain (missing parts from reference TRBV5-6 and TRBJ2-7): DAGVTQSPTHLIKTRGQQVTLRCSPKSGHDTVSWYQQALGQGPQFIFQYYEEEERQRGNFPDRFSGHQFPNYSSELNVNALLLGDSALYLCASSWGQGSGEQYFGPGTRLTVT.

The chain recombines TRBV3-1 with TRBJ2-7; no clear D gene. Germline CDR1 reads LGHDT; CDR2 reads YNNKEL (reference sequence). The length of the CDR3 is 13 residues. V was trimmed by 1 base and J by 6 bases, leaving 10 bases between them. The CDR3 is CASSQGLKSEQYF. The CDR3 DNA sequence: TGTGCCAGCAGCCAAGGTCTAAAGAGCGAGCAGTACTTC.

The chain's CDR3 is CASSQSLPGLIGYTF. CDR3 nucleotide sequence: TGCGCCAGCAGCCAGTCCCTGCCAGGGTTGATTGGCTACACCTTC. The chain joins TRBV4-1 to TRBJ1-2, with D perhaps TRBD1 (5 bases). V was cut by 3 bases and J by 7 bases, with 18 bases left in between. The CDR3 contains 15 residues. CDR1 is MGHRA and CDR2 is YSYEKL in the germline V gene.

The J gene is TRBJ1-1, the V gene TRBV7-9; possible D gene TRBD1, 5 bases. This CDR3 region has 14 residues. V gave up 1 base and J gave up 4 bases, with 10 bases separating them. Germline CDR1 and CDR2: SEHNR and FQNEAQ (reference sequence). The DNA of the CDR3 is TGTGCCAGCAGCTTAGTGGAGGGACCCACTGAAGCTTTCTTT. Translating it yields CASSLVEGPTEAFF.

A note on this clonotype: At one end, the junction sequence differs from germline, possibly due to a read error. The chain has TRBV5-1 and TRBJ2-1; no reliable D call. CDR1 and CDR2 from the germline V gene are SGHRS and YFSETQ. The CDR3 contains 11 residues. The CDR3 DNA sequence: TGCGCCAGCATGTATCTCGGGCTGCCAATCTTC. Translated, it gives CASMYLGLPIF.

This clonotype was detected only a few times. The V call is TRBV12-3 or TRBV12-4, the J call TRBJ2-5; D remains ambiguous. Deletions cut 3 bases from V and 8 bases from J, with 16 bases between. CDR3 length: 14 amino acids. The chain's CDR3 is CASSFLGSEKTQYF. The DNA for the CDR3 is TGTGCCAGCAGTTTTTTAGGTTCCGAGAAAACCCAGTACTTC.

The chain recombines TRBV11-1 with TRBJ2-1, with 12 bases aligning to TRBD2. J was trimmed by 6 bases and V by 2 bases; bases with no gene match: 11. Germline lookup yields CDR1 SGHAT and CDR2 FQDESV (reference sequence). The CDR3 is 18 residues long. The CDR3 protein is CASSLFPNLAGGFNEQFF. In nucleotides, the CDR3 is TGTGCCAGCAGCTTATTCCCGAATCTAGCGGGGGGGTTCAATGAGCAGTTCTTC.

As concerns this clonotype: A clone one base away is much larger, so this may be a read error. V is TRBV12-3 or TRBV12-4 and J is TRBJ2-7, with D unclear. CDR3 size: 13 residues. V dropped 3 bases and J dropped 3 bases, with 9 bases sitting between them. CDR3 sequence reads: CASSFQSDYEQYF. CDR3 nucleotide sequence: TGTGCCAGCAGTTTTCAGTCCGACTACGAGCAGTACTTC.

This clonotype was picked up a small number of times. The chain has TRBV4-2 and TRBJ1-1; weak D call: TRBD1 (5 bases). Germline V CDR1 and CDR2: LGHNA, YNFKEQ. Trimming stripped 1 base from V and 5 bases from J, with 11 bases between. The CDR3 runs to 14 residues. The DNA for the CDR3 is TGTGCCAGCAGCCAAGCCGGCAGGGATACTGAAGCTTTCTTT. It codes for CASSQAGRDTEAFF.

The CDR3 region is CSVFPVGQYTEAFF. Written as DNA, the CDR3 is TGCAGCGTTTTTCCGGTGGGACAGTACACTGAAGCTTTCTTT. The J gene is TRBJ1-1, the V gene TRBV29-1; 7 bases map to TRBD1. The trim removed 5 bases at V and 3 bases at J, leaving 9 bases unmatched. The CDR3 sequence is 14 residues long. Germline loops: CDR1 SQVTM, CDR2 ANQGSEA.

The chain carries TRBV30 and TRBJ1-6; 8 nucleotides match TRBD1. In germline, CDR1 is GTSNPN, CDR2 SVGIG (reference sequence). This CDR3 region has 13 residues. V lost 5 bases, J lost 9 bases, and 6 bases stayed unmatched. The CDR3 DNA follows: TGTGCCTGGGGCGGACAGGGCCGTTCACCCCTCCACTTT. This encodes CAWGGQGRSPLHF.

The V call is TRBV20-1, the J call TRBJ1-2; D unclear. This CDR3 spans 16 amino acids. The V gene's germline CDR1 is DFQATT and CDR2 SNEGSKA (reference sequence). Trimming shortened V by 0 bases and J by 2 bases, and 16 bases separated the two germline ends. For the CDR3, the DNA is TGCAGTGCTAGAGATCACGCTCCGGGTGGAAACTATGGCTACACCTTC. Protein sequence: CSARDHAPGGNYGYTF.

This clonotype was observed a single time. The genes are TRBV2 and TRBJ2-5; D unclear. CDR3 length: 15 amino acids. Trimming left V 5 bases short and J 5 bases short, with 18 bases between. CDR1 SNHLY and CDR2 FYNNEI come from the germline V gene. CDR3 coding DNA: TGTGCCAGCAGTCGCACTCCAGGCTTAGGGGAGACCCAGTACTTC. Translating gives CASSRTPGLGETQYF.

This clonotype was counted only a few times. V is TRBV4-2 and J is TRBJ2-2; D may match TRBD1 or TRBD2 (5 bases each). The CDR3 length is 15 residues. Per germline, CDR1 LGHNA and CDR2 YNFKEQ. V was cut by 0 bases and J by 6 bases, with 11 bases left in between. The CDR3 reads CASSQDYGTSGELFF. The CDR3 nucleotides read TGTGCCAGCAGCCAAGATTACGGGACCTCCGGGGAGCTGTTTTTT.

This clonotype was observed once. This rearrangement joins TRBV5-4 to TRBJ1-6; no clear D gene. This CDR3 spans 15 amino acids. Germline lookup yields CDR1 SGHNT and CDR2 YYREEE (reference sequence). The ends were cut back, 0 bases at V and 5 bases at J, with 9 bases in the middle. The CDR3 loop reads CASSLDGRNNSPLHF. In nucleotides, the CDR3 is TGTGCCAGCAGCTTGGATGGCAGAAATAATTCACCCCTCCACTTT.

The chain combines TRBV5-5 with TRBJ2-2; D is unresolved. The CDR3 covers 15 residues. Trimming shortened V by 1 base and J by 6 bases, and 13 bases separated the two germline ends. The germline V gene has CDR1 SGHKS and CDR2 YYEKEE (reference sequence). The CDR3 region is CASSLRFMVAGELFF. CDR3 bases: TGTGCCAGCAGCTTGCGTTTTATGGTGGCCGGGGAGCTGTTTTTT.

As DNA, the CDR3 is TGCAGCGTTACGGATCGGGGGGGTACCCCTTACAATGAGCAGTTCTTC. Encoded protein: CSVTDRGGTPYNEQFF. V and J are TRBV29-1 and TRBJ2-1; 8 nucleotides match TRBD2. The junction had 13 bases not matched to a gene; V was cut back by 5 bases and J by 4 bases. The CDR3 is made up of 16 amino acids. Germline-derived CDR1 and CDR2 are SQVTM and ANQGSEA.

The J gene is TRBJ1-2, the V gene TRBV6-5; no firm D call. Germline V gene data show CDR1 as MNHEY and CDR2 as SVGAGI. Between the trimmed V and J ends, which lost 1 base and 3 bases, there was a span of 15 bases. This CDR3 comprises 16 residues. The CDR3 bases are TGTGCCAGCAGTTACTTGGGCCGGCATCCCGACTATGGCTACACCTTC. This gives the protein CASSYLGRHPDYGYTF.